This paragraph covers one T cell receptor (beta chain) sequence. Antigen specificity is unknown. This record belongs to a study of TIL therapy for anti-PD-1-resistant metastatic lung cancer. Study-level findings and limits: Many TIL product clones were absent from baseline tumor, suggesting clonal contraction.

V was clipped by 2 bases and J by 4 bases; unmatched bases: 11. The CDR3 is made up of 16 amino acids. Germline V gene sequence: CDR1 SGDLS, CDR2 YYNGEE. Time point defined: pre-treatment sample, taken before nivolumab and TIL therapy. Pleural nodules or supraclavicular lymph nodes made up most of the excised metastases sampled. The immunoSEQ assay was v3. Libraries were sequenced to 2 million to 2.5 million read pairs (survey) or roughly 4.5-6 million (deep). Sequenced by immunoSEQ multiplex PCR; TCRdb stores in-frame clones only, minus some. Of roughly 28,000 clones in the sample, approximately 57% were seen once.

This sequence originates from a woman aged 30-79 years with non-small cell lung cancer. Sample: tumor tissue, taken at baseline. The rearrangement links TRBV9 to TRBJ1-2, with 7 bases identical to TRBD1. The CDR3 sequence: CASSVNPTGNIYGYTF. In DNA, the CDR3 is TGTGCCAGCAGCGTCAACCCGACAGGGAACATCTATGGCTACACCTTC. Combining the CDR3 with reference TRBV9 and TRBJ1-2 gives the whole variable domain DSGVTQTPKHLITATGQRVTLRCSPRSGDLSVYWYQQSLDQGLQFLIQYYNGEERAKGNILERFSAQQFPDLHSELNLSSLELGDSALYFCASSVNPTGNIYGYTFGSGTRLTVV.